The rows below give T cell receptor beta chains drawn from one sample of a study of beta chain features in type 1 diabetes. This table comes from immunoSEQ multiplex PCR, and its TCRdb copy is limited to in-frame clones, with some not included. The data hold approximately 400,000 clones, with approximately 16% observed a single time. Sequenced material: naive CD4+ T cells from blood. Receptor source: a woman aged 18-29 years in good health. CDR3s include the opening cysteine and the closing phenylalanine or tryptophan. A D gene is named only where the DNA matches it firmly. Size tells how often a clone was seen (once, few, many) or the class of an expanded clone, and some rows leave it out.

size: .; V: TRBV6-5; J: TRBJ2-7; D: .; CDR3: CASRNSGTILSEQYF; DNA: TGTGCCAGCAGAAATTCCGGGACAATCCTGTCTGAGCAGTACTTC
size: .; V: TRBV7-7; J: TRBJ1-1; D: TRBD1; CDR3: CASSPGTDTEAFF; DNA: TGTGCTAGCAGCCCCGGGACAGACACTGAAGCTTTCTTT
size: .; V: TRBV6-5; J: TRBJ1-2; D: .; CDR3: CASSSLLGYTF; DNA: TGTGCCAGCAGTTCTCTACTTGGCTACACCTTC
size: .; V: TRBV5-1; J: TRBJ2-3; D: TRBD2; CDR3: CASSLGGRGRSDTQYF; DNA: TGCGCCAGCAGCTTGGGAGGGCGCGGGAGGTCAGATACGCAGTATTTT
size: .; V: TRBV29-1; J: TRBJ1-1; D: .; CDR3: CSVGPGMNTEAFF; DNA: TGCAGCGTCGGCCCGGGAATGAACACTGAAGCTTTCTTT
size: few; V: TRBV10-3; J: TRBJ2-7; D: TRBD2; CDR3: CAVGATGTSPLEQYF; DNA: TGTGCAGTTGGGGCCACCGGGACTAGTCCCCTCGAGCAGTACTTC
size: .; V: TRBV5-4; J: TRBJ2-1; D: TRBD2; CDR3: CASSLVWLAAYNEQFF; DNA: TGTGCCAGCAGCTTGGTGTGGCTAGCGGCCTACAATGAGCAGTTCTTC
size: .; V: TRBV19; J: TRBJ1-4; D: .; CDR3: CASSNRATNEKLFF; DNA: TGTGCCAGTAGTAACAGGGCAACTAATGAAAAACTGTTTTTT
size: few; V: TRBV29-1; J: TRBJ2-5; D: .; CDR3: CSAKTASETQYF; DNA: TGCAGCGCTAAGACAGCTTCAGAGACCCAGTACTTC
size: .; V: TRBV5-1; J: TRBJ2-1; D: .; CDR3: CASSLEESYNEQFF; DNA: TGCGCCAGCAGCTTGGAGGAGTCCTACAATGAGCAGTTCTTC
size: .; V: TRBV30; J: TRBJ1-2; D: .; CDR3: CAWRGRTDSPRYTF; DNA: TGTGCCTGGAGAGGTCGCACCGACAGTCCACGATACACCTTC
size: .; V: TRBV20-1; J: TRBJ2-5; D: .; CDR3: CSAQRETQYF; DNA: TGCAGTGCTCAGAGGGAGACCCAGTACTTC
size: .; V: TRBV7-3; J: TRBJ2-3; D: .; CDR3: CASSLIGSTDTQYF; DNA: TGTGCCAGCAGCCTCATCGGGAGTACAGATACGCAGTATTTT
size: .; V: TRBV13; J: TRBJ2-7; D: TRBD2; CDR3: CASSFNRGLAGHREQYF; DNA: TGTGCCAGCAGCTTTAATAGGGGACTAGCGGGACATCGAGAGCAGTACTTC
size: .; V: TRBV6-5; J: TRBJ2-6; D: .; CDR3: CASSPVLSGANVLTF; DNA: TGTGCCAGCAGCCCAGTCCTCTCTGGGGCCAACGTCCTGACTTTC
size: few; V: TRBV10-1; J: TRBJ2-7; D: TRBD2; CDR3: CASSGLAGGSYEQYF; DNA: TGCGCCAGCAGTGGATTGGCGGGAGGAAGCTACGAGCAGTACTTC
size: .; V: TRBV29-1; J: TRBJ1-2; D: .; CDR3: CSTTQGYGYTF; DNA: TGCAGCACTACGCAGGGCTATGGCTACACCTTC
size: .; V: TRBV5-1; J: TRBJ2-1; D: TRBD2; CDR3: CASSSLGGNSYNEQFF; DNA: TGCGCCAGCAGCTCCTTGGGAGGGAACTCCTACAATGAGCAGTTCTTC
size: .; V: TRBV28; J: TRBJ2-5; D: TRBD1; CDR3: CASSSQTGGRETQYF; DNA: TGTGCCAGCAGTTCCCAGACAGGGGGCAGAGAGACCCAGTACTTC
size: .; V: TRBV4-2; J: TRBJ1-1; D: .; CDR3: CASSQEFPMNTEAFF; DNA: TGTGCCAGCAGCCAAGAGTTTCCCATGAACACTGAAGCTTTCTTT
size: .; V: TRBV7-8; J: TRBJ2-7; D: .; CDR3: CASSPRGAAYEQYF; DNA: TGTGCCAGCAGCCCACGGGGGGCCGCCTACGAGCAGTACTTC
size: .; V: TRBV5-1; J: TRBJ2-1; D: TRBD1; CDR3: CASSLASWDRHNEQFF; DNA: TGCGCCAGCAGCTTGGCCAGTTGGGACAGGCACAATGAGCAGTTCTTC
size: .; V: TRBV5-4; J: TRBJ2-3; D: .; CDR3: CASSLGRGTDTQYF; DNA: TGTGCCAGCAGCTTGGGCAGGGGCACAGATACGCAGTATTTT
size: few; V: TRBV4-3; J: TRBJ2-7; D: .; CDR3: CASSQVASPFLYEQYF; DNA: TGCGCCAGCAGCCAAGTAGCGAGCCCGTTCCTCTACGAGCAGTACTTC
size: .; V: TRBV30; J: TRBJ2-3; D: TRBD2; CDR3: CAWSSSGSRGVATDTQYF; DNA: TGTGCCTGGAGCTCCAGCGGGAGTAGGGGAGTGGCGACAGATACGCAGTATTTT
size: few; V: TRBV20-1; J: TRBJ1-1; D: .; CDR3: CSAPTGIRAFF; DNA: TGCAGTGCTCCCACAGGGATCAGGGCTTTCTTT
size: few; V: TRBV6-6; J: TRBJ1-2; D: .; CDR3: CASSIRTTGLNYGYTF; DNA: TGTGCCAGCAGTATACGAACGACAGGCCTTAACTATGGCTACACCTTC
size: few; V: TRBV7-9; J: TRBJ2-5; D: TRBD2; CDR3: CASSPGLAAYQETQYF; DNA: TGTGCCAGCAGCCCCGGACTAGCGGCGTACCAAGAGACCCAGTACTTC
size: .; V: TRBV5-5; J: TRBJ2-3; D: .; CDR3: CASSLDIRGSTDTQYF; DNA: TGTGCCAGCAGCTTGGATATCCGCGGGAGCACAGATACGCAGTATTTT
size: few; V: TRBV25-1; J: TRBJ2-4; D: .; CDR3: CASSEYQGLANIQYF; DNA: TGTGCCAGCAGTGAATACCAGGGGCTGGCAAACATTCAGTACTTC
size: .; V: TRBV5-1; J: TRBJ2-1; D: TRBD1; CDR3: CASSLNGQGREQFF; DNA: TGCGCCAGCAGCTTGAATGGACAGGGGCGCGAGCAGTTCTTC
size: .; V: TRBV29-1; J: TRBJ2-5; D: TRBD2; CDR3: CSGDLAGAGETQYF; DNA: TGCAGCGGGGACTTAGCGGGAGCGGGTGAGACCCAGTACTTC
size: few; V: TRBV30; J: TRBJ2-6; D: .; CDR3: CASGGTGANVLTF; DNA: TGTGCCTCTGGGGGGACTGGGGCCAACGTCCTGACTTTC
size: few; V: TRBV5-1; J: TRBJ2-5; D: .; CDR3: CASSLQQGGETQYF; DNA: TGCGCCAGCAGCTTGCAGCAGGGTGGGGAGACCCAGTACTTC
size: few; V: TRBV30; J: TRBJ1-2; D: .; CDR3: CAWSPRTALPNYGYTF; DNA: TGTGCCTGGAGTCCTAGGACTGCACTCCCTAACTATGGCTACACCTTC
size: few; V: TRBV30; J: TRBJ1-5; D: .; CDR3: CAWDNSNQPQHF; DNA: TGTGCCTGGGACAATAGCAATCAGCCCCAGCATTTT
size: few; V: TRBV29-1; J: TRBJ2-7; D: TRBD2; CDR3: CSVVRGSRNEQYF; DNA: TGCAGCGTTGTACGCGGGAGTCGGAACGAGCAGTACTTC
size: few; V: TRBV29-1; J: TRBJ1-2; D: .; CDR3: CSVGPREGYTF; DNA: TGCAGCGTTGGACCCCGGGAGGGCTACACCTTC
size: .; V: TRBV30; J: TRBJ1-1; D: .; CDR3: CAWRGRRNTEAFF; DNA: TGTGCCTGGAGGGGGCGGCGGAACACTGAAGCTTTCTTT
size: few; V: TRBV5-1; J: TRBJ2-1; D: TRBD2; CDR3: CASSLVLAGGSYNEQFF; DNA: TGCGCCAGCAGCTTGGTGTTAGCGGGAGGATCCTACAATGAGCAGTTCTTC
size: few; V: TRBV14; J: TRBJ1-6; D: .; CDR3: CASSRQGTSGSPLHF; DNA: TGTGCCAGCAGCCGTCAGGGAACCTCCGGGTCACCCCTCCACTTT
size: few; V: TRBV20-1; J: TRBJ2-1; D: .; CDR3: CSAPGHSRGFF; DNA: TGCAGTGCCCCGGGACATTCTCGAGGGTTCTTC
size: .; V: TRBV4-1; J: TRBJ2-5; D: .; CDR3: CASSQEGTGYGEETQYF; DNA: TGCGCCAGCAGCCAAGAGGGTACTGGGTACGGGGAAGAGACCCAGTACTTC
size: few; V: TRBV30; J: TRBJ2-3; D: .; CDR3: CAWINGNEDTQYF; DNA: TGTGCCTGGATAAACGGTAATGAGGATACGCAGTATTTT
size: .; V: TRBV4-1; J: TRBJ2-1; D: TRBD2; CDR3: CASSQGLLAGQYNEQFF; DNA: TGCGCCAGCAGCCAAGGCCTACTAGCGGGACAATACAATGAGCAGTTCTTC
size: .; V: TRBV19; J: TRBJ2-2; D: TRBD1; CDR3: CASRGRGQGNTGELFF; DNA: TGTGCCAGTAGAGGAAGGGGGCAGGGAAACACCGGGGAGCTGTTTTTT
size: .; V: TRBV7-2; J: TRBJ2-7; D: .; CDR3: CASSLSLAPRGQYF; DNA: TGTGCCAGCAGCTTAAGTCTAGCGCCCCGAGGGCAGTACTTC
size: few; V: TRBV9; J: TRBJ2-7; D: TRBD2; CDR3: CASSVVGSSGLHEQYF; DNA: TGTGCCAGCAGCGTAGTAGGGTCTAGCGGCTTACACGAGCAGTACTTC
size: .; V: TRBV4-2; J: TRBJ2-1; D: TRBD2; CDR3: CASSQRAGLAGGSSYNEQFF; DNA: TGTGCCAGCAGCCAAAGGGCGGGACTAGCGGGAGGGAGCTCCTACAATGAGCAGTTCTTC
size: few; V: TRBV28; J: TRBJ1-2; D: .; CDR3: CASVDSGYGYTF; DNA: TGTGCCAGCGTTGACTCCGGCTATGGCTACACCTTC
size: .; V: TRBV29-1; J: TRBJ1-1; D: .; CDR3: CSVDPGGRTEAFF; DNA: TGCAGCGTTGACCCGGGGGGGCGGACTGAAGCTTTCTTT
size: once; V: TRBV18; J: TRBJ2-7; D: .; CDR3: CASSRLDEQYF; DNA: TGTGCCAGCTCACGTCTAGACGAGCAGTACTTC
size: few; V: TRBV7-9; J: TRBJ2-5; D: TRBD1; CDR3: CASSEDRGERETQYF; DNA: TGTGCCAGCAGCGAGGACAGGGGGGAGCGAGAGACCCAGTACTTC
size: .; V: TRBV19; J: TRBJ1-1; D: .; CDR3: CASSSPRVGTEAFF; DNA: TGTGCCAGTAGTTCCCCCAGGGTAGGTACTGAAGCTTTCTTT
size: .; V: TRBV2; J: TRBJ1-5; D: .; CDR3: CASSVAGKSNQPQHF; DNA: TGTGCCAGCAGTGTGGCGGGCAAAAGCAATCAGCCCCAGCATTTT
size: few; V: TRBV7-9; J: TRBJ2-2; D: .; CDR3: CASSSIPLASGGELFF; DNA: TGTGCCAGCAGCTCCATCCCACTAGCTTCAGGCGGGGAGCTGTTTTTT
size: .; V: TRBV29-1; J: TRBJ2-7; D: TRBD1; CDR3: CSVELGTGFYEQYF; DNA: TGCAGCGTCGAACTTGGGACAGGGTTTTACGAGCAGTACTTC